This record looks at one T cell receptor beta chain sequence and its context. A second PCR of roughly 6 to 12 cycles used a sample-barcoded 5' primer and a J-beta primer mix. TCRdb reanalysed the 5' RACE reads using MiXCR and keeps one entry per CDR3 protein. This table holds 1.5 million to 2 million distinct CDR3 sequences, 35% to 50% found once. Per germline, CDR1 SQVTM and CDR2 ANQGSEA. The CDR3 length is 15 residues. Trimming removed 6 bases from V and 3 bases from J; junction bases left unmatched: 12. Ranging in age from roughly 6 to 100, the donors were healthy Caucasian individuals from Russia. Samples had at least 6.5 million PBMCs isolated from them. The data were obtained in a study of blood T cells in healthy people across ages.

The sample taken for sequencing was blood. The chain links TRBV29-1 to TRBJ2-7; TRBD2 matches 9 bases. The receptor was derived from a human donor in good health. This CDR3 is CSVLKLAGTFYEQYF. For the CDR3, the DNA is TGCAGCGTATTAAAGCTAGCGGGGACCTTCTACGAGCAGTACTTC.